This TCR beta chain was retrieved from a study of blood T cell repertoires in COVID-19. Study-level information: Sites across the United States, Italy and Spain contributed samples from acute and convalescent COVID-19.

In the original processing: Amplifying reference gene primers gave estimates of nucleated cell counts. Only in-frame clones appear in the TCRdb table, and some are missing; sequencing was by immunoSEQ multiplex PCR. The D gene and trimming were derived from the DNA, and the V and J assignments and clone size from that table. The sample gives about 180,000 clones, about four fifths of which show up once; roughly 14% is in the top ten. Germline values: CDR1 KGHSH, CDR2 LQKENI. The CDR3 length is 15 residues. Trimming shortened V by 6 bases and J by 4 bases, and 18 bases separated the two germline ends.

The receptor was isolated from a man in his late teens or twenties with active or convalescent COVID-19. This chain connects TRBV18 to TRBJ2-5, with TRBD2 as a possible D gene (6 bases). The sample was peripheral blood. The CDR3 sequence: CASSSGTSSPETQYF. The DNA of the CDR3 is TGTGCCAGCTCGTCTGGAACTAGCTCCCCAGAGACCCAGTACTTC.